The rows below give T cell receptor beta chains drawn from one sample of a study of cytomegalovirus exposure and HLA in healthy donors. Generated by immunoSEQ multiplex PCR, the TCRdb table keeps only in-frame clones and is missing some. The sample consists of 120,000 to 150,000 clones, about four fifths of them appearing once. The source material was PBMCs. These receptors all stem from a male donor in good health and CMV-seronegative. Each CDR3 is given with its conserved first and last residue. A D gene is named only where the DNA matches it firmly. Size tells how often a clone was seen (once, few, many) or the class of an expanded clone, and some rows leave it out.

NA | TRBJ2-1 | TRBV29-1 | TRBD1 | CSDAGTGVNEQFF | TGCAGCGATGCCGGGACAGGGGTGAATGAGCAGTTCTTC
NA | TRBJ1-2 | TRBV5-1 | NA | CASSLTETEYGYTF | TGCGCCAGCAGCTTGACAGAGACCGAATATGGCTACACCTTC
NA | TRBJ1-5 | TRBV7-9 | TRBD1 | CSSSETGQSQPQHF | TGTTCCAGCAGCGAGACGGGACAGAGTCAGCCCCAGCATTTT
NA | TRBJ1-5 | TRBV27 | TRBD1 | CASRDRGRNQPQHF | TGTGCCAGCCGGGACAGGGGCCGCAATCAGCCCCAGCATTTT
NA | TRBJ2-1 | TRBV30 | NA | CAWSVVLREQFF | TGTGCCTGGAGTGTAGTCCTGCGGGAGCAGTTCTTC
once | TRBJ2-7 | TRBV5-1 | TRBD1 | CASSWLQGSYEQYF | TGCGCCAGCAGCTGGTTACAGGGGTCCTACGAGCAGTACTTC
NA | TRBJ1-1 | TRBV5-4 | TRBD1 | CASSSSGTANTEAFF | TGTGCCAGTAGCTCCTCCGGGACAGCGAACACTGAAGCTTTCTTT
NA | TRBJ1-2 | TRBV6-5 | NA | CASSSGLDGYTF | TGTGCCAGCAGTTCGGGACTCGACGGCTACACCTTC
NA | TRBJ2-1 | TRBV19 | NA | CASNLGRGLYNEQFF | TGTGCCAGTAACCTGGGGCGGGGCCTTTACAATGAGCAGTTCTTC
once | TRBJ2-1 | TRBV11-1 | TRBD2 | CASSLTSDNEQFF | TGTGCCAGCAGTCTGACTAGCGACAATGAGCAGTTCTTC
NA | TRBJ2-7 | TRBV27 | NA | CASSLGARVYEQYF | TGTGCCAGCAGTTTAGGGGCCAGGGTCTACGAGCAGTACTTC
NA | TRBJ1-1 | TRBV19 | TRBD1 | CASKRQGDTEAFF | TGTGCCAGTAAGAGGCAGGGGGACACTGAAGCTTTCTTT
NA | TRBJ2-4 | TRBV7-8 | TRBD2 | CASSLGLAKNIQYF | TGTGCCAGCAGCTTAGGACTAGCGAAAAACATTCAGTACTTC
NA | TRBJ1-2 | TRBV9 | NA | CASSVGGGNYGYTF | TGTGCCAGCAGCGTGGGAGGCGGGAACTATGGCTACACCTTC
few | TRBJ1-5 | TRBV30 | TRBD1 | CAWSVKGRGRIGNQPQHF | TGTGCCTGGAGTGTTAAGGGCAGGGGGCGAATTGGCAATCAGCCCCAGCATTTT
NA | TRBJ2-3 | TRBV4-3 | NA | CASSQEINAGTQYF | TGCGCCAGCAGCCAAGAGATTAATGCGGGTACGCAGTATTTT
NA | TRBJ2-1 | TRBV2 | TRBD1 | CASSLQGPSYNEQFF | TGTGCCAGCAGCCTACAGGGGCCCTCCTACAATGAGCAGTTCTTC
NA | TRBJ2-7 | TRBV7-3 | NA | CASSPQTGGYEQYF | TGTGCCAGCAGCCCCCAGACCGGGGGCTACGAGCAGTACTTC
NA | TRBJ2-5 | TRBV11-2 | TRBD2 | CATAELAGEVTQYF | TGTGCCACCGCCGAGTTAGCGGGAGAGGTGACCCAGTACTTC
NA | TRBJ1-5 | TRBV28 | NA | CASRTGRGVRQPQHF | TGTGCCAGCAGAACCGGTAGGGGCGTTAGGCAGCCCCAGCATTTT
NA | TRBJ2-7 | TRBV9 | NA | CASSPAVGYEQYF | TGTGCCAGCAGCCCAGCGGTCGGGTACGAGCAGTACTTC
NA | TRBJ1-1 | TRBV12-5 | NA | CASGLSLQGHREAFF | TGTGCTAGTGGTTTGTCACTACAGGGCCACCGTGAAGCTTTCTTT
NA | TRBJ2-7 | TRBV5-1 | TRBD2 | CASSYTAGEVYEQYF | TGCGCCAGCAGTTATACAGCGGGAGAGGTCTACGAGCAGTACTTC
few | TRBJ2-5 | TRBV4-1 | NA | CASSQGAGEGLQETQYF | TGCGCCAGCAGCCAAGGAGCGGGTGAGGGTCTCCAAGAGACCCAGTACTTC
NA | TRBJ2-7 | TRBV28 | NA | CASSLAGAGGEQYF | TGTGCCAGCAGTTTGGCAGGGGCAGGAGGCGAGCAGTACTTC
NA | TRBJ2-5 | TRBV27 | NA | CASSLVGAGRMMETQYF | TGTGCCAGCAGTTTAGTTGGAGCGGGTAGGATGATGGAGACCCAGTACTTC
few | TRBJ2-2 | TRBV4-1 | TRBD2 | CASSQDGSGSYRELFF | TGCGCCAGCAGCCAAGATGGGAGCGGGAGTTACCGGGAGCTGTTTTTT
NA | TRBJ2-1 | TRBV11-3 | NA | CASSLTGYNEQFF | TGTGCCAGCAGCTTGACAGGTTACAATGAGCAGTTCTTC
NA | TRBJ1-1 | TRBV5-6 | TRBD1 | CASSPTGVNTEAFF | TGTGCCAGCAGCCCCACAGGGGTGAACACTGAAGCTTTCTTT
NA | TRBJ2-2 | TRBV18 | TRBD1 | CASSQPGTGANTGELFF | TGTGCCAGCTCCCAGCCAGGGACAGGGGCGAACACCGGGGAGCTGTTTTTT
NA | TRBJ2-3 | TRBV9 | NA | CASSVLTGPDTQYF | TGTGCCAGCAGCGTACTGACAGGTCCAGATACGCAGTATTTT
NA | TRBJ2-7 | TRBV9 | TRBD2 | CASSVGLAGYEQYF | TGTGCCAGCAGCGTAGGGCTAGCGGGGTACGAGCAGTACTTC
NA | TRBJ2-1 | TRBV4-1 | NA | CASSQAGGQLEQFF | TGCGCCAGCAGCCAAGCGGGGGGCCAGTTGGAGCAGTTCTTC
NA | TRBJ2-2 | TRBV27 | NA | CASSLGQIHRELFF | TGTGCCAGCAGTTTAGGACAGATACACCGGGAGCTGTTTTTT
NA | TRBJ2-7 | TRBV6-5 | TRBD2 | CASSLAGALTEQYF | TGTGCCAGCAGTCTAGCGGGAGCCCTGACCGAGCAGTACTTC
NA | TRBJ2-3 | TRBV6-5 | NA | CASSGGKRTDTQYF | TGTGCCAGCAGTGGAGGGAAACGCACAGATACGCAGTATTTT
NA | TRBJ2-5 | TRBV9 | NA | CASSVGGGRETQYF | TGTGCCAGCAGCGTAGGTGGGGGCAGAGAGACCCAGTACTTC
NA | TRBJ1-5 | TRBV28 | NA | CATAELSGNQPQHF | TGTGCCACCGCTGAGTTGTCCGGCAATCAGCCCCAGCATTTT
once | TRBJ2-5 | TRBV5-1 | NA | CASSSDWGGETQYF | TGCGCCAGCAGCTCGGATTGGGGCGGTGAGACCCAGTACTTC
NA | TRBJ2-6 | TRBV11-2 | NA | CASSLTGDTQSGGANVLTF | TGTGCCAGCAGCTTAACGGGTGACACCCAGTCGGGAGGGGCCAACGTCCTGACTTTC
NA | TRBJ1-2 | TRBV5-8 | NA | CANNRVWPDYGYTF | TGTGCAAATAACAGGGTATGGCCTGACTATGGCTACACCTTC
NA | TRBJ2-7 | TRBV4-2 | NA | CASSQDQGGDYEQYF | TGTGCCAGCAGCCAAGATCAGGGTGGAGACTACGAGCAGTACTTC
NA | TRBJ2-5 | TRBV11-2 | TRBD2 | CASSRTSGQETQYF | TGTGCCAGCAGTCGGACTAGCGGACAAGAGACCCAGTACTTC
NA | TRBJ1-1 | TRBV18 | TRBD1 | CASSPPRTGSPEAFF | TGTGCCAGCTCACCACCAAGGACAGGGAGCCCTGAAGCTTTCTTT
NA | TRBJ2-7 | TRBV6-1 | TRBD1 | CDERGQGALNYEQYF | TGCGACGAGAGAGGACAGGGGGCGCTAAACTACGAGCAGTACTTC
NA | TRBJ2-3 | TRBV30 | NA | CAWSVDGREASTDTQYF | TGTGCCTGGAGTGTAGACGGGAGAGAAGCTAGCACAGATACGCAGTATTTT
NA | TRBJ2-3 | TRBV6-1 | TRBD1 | CASSEGQGAVDTQYF | TGTGCCAGCAGTGAAGGGCAGGGGGCAGTCGATACGCAGTATTTT
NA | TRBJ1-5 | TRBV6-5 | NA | CASSYGGSNQPQHF | TGTGCCAGCAGTTACGGGGGGAGCAATCAGCCCCAGCATTTT
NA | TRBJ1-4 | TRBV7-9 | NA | CSSSLGEGKLFF | TGTTCCAGCAGCTTAGGGGAGGGAAAACTGTTTTTT
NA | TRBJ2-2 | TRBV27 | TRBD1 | CASSSFPGQGSTGELFF | TGTGCCAGCAGTTCATTTCCGGGACAGGGAAGCACCGGGGAGCTGTTTTTT